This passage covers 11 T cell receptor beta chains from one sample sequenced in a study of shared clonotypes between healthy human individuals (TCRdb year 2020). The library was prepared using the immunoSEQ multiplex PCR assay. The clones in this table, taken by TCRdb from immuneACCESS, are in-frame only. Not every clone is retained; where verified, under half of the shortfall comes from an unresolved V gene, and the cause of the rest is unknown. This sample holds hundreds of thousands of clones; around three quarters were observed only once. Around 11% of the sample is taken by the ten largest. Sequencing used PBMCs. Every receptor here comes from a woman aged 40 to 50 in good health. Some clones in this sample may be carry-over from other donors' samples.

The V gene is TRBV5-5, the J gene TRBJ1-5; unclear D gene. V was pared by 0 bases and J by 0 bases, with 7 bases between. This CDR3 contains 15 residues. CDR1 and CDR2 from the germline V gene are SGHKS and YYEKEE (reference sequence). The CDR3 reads CASSLGQNSNQPQHF. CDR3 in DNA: TGTGCCAGCAGCTTGGGGCAGAATAGCAATCAGCCCCAGCATTTT.

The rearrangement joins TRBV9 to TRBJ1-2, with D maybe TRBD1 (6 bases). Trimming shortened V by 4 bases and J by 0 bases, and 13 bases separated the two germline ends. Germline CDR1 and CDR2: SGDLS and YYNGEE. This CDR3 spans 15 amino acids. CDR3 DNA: TGTGCCAGCAGCCCAACAGGGTTGGCTAACTATGGCTACACCTTC. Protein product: CASSPTGLANYGYTF.

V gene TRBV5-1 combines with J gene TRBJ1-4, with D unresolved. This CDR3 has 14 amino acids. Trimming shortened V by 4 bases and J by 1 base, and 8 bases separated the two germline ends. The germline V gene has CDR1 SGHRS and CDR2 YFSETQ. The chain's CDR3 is CASSQDLTNEKLFF. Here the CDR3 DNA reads TGCGCCAGCAGCCAGGACCTAACTAATGAAAAACTGTTTTTT. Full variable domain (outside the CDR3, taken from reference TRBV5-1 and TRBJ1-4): KAGVTQTPRYLIKTRGQQVTLSCSPISGHRSVSWYQQTPGQGLQFLFEYFSETQRNKGNFPGRFSGRQFSNSRSEMNVSTLELGDSALYLCASSQDLTNEKLFFGSGTQLSVL.

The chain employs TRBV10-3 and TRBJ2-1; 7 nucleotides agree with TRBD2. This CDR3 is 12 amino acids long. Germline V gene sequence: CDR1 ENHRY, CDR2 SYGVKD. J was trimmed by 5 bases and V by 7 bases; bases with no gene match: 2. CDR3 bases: TGTGCCATCACTAGCGGAAACAATGAGCAGTTCTTC. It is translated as CAITSGNNEQFF.

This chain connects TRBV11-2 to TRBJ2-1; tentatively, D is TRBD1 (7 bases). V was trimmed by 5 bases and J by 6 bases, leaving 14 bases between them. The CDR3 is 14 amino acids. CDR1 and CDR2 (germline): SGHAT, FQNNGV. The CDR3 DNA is TGTGCCAGCAGCCAGAACAGGGGAGGCAATGAGCAGTTCTTC. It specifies CASSQNRGGNEQFF. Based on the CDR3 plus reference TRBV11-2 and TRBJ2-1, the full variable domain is EAGVAQSPRYKIIEKRQSVAFWCNPISGHATLYWYQQILGQGPKLLIQFQNNGVVDDSQLPKDRFSAERLKGVDSTLKIQPAKLEDSAVYLCASSQNRGGNEQFFGPGTRLTVL.

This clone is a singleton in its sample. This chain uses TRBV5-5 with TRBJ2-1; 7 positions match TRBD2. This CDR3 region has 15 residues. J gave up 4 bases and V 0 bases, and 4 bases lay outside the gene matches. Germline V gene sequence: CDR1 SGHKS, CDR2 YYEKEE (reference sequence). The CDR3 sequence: CASSLGLAGYNEQFF. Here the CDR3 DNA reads TGTGCCAGCAGCTTGGGACTAGCCGGGTACAATGAGCAGTTCTTC. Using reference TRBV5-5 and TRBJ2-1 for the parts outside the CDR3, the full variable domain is DAGVTQSPTHLIKTRGQQVTLRCSPISGHKSVSWYQQVLGQGPQFIFQYYEKEERGRGNFPDRFSARQFPNYSSELNVNALLLGDSALYLCASSLGLAGYNEQFFGPGTRLTVL.

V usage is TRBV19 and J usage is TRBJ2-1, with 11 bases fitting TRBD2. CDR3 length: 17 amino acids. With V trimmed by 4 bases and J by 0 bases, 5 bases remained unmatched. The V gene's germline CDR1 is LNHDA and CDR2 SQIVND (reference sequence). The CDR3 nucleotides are TGTGCCAGTAGTACGGGACTAGCGGAAAGCTCCTACAATGAGCAGTTCTTC. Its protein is CASSTGLAESSYNEQFF.

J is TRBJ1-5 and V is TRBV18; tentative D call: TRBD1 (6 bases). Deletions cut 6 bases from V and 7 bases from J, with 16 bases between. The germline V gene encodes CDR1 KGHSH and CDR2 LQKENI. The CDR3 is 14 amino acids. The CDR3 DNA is TGTGCCAGCTCGGCAGGGGCGGTTGGGCAGCCCCAGCATTTT. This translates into CASSAGAVGQPQHF.

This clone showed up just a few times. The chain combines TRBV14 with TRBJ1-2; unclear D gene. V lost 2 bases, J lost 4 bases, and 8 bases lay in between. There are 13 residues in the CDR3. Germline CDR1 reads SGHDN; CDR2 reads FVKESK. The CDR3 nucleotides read TGTGCCAGCAGCCAAAGCCGAACCTATGGCTACACCTTC. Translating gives CASSQSRTYGYTF.

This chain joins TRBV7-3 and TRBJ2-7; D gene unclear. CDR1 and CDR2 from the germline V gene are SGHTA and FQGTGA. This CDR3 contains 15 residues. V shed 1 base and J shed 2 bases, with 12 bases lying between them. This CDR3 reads CASSLSPSDTYEQYF. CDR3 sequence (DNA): TGTGCCAGCAGCTTAAGTCCTAGTGACACCTACGAGCAGTACTTC.

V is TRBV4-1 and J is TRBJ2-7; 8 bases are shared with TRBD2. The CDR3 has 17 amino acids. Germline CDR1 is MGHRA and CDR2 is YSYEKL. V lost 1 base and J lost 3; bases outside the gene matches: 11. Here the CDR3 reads CASSQGGDSGTNYEQYF. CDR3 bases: TGCGCCAGCAGCCAAGGGGGGGATAGCGGGACTAACTACGAGCAGTACTTC.